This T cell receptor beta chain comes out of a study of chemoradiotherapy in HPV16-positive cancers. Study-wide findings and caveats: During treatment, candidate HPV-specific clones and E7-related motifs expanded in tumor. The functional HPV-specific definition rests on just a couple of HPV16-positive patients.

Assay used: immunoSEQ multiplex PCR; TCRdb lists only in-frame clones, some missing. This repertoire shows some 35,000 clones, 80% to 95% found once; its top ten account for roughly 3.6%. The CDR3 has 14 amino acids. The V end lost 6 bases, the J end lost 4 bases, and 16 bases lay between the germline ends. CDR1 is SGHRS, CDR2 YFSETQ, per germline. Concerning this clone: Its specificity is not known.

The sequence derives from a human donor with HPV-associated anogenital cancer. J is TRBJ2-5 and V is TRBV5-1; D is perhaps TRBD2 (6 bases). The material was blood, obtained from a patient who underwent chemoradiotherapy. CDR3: CASNIGGVTETQYF. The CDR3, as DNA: TGCGCCAGCAACATAGGAGGGGTTACAGAGACCCAGTACTTC. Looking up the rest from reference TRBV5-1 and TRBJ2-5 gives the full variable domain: KAGVTQTPRYLIKTRGQQVTLSCSPISGHRSVSWYQQTPGQGLQFLFEYFSETQRNKGNFPGRFSGRQFSNSRSEMNVSTLELGDSALYLCASNIGGVTETQYFGPGTRLLVL.